These T cell receptor beta chains were read from a single sample in a study of a mutant IDH1 vaccine in newly diagnosed glioma. Here immunoSEQ multiplex PCR was the method, and the copy in TCRdb shows in-frame clones only, minus some. The sample lists about 50,000 clones, approximately 90% seen once, with 2.4% in the top ten. Here the sequenced sample was PBMCs, taken from a glioma patient treated with radiotherapy, temozolomide or both. The receptor source for this set is a man in his forties with glioma. Both conserved end residues are part of each CDR3. Each record gives: V gene, J gene, CDR3 length, CDR3 protein.

TRBV5-4	TRBJ2-6	15	CASSWGHSGANVLTF
TRBV7-3	TRBJ2-5	13	CASSLRGKETQYF
TRBV7-8	TRBJ2-5	11	CASSPGLSQYF
TRBV7-2	TRBJ1-1	16	CASSPRTGGLNTEAFF
TRBV14	TRBJ1-1	15	CASSQRDSYYTEAFF
TRBV18	TRBJ1-4	13	CASSRATNEKLFF
TRBV27	TRBJ2-1	16	CASSPGLAGGYNEQFF
TRBV18	TRBJ2-3	18	CASSPLQGLAGVADTQYF
TRBV7-9	TRBJ1-1	15	CASSRTGDTSTEAFF
TRBV2	TRBJ2-7	11	CASRTGSEQYF
TRBV5-4	TRBJ2-3	15	CASSTDRGWTDTQYF
TRBV7-2	TRBJ2-5	13	CASSPGRAETQYF
TRBV5-1	TRBJ2-3	18	CASSLALQDGGVTDTQYF
TRBV5-1	TRBJ2-5	18	CASSSMGLAGGPQETQYF
TRBV7-3	TRBJ1-1	14	CASSPGHSNTEAFF
TRBV18	TRBJ2-1	12	CASSPRDNEQFF
TRBV6-4	TRBJ2-7	17	CASSDPPRLAGTYEQYF
TRBV20-1	TRBJ2-5	11	CSARDGGDQYF
TRBV11-1	TRBJ2-3	16	CASSSRGLARTDTQYF
TRBV7-9	TRBJ2-7	14	CASSSGPRFYEQYF
TRBV25-1	TRBJ1-1	15	CASSEKRGQGFEAFF
TRBV28	TRBJ2-5	14	CASRNSGGQETQYF
TRBV7-6	TRBJ2-7	13	CASSLWTGSEQYF
TRBV5-1	TRBJ2-7	15	CASSSQTASSYEQYF
TRBV9	TRBJ2-2	18	CASSVGGSGRIYTGELFF
TRBV5-4	TRBJ2-7	15	CASSPRAGSSYEQYF
TRBV5-1	TRBJ1-5	15	CASSLEGSGNQPQHF
TRBV5-1	TRBJ2-7	15	CASSFLGPDGYEQYF
TRBV5-1	TRBJ1-1	16	CASSLGPGQGVTEAFF
TRBV27	TRBJ2-2	13	CASSFLGVGELFF
TRBV5-6	TRBJ2-7	14	CASSFGTGVYEQYF
TRBV4-2	TRBJ2-1	15	CASSQDYGTSNEQFF
TRBV5-1	TRBJ1-2	14	CASSLRGTRDGYTF
TRBV7-9	TRBJ2-7	14	CASSFGSSSYEQYF
TRBV4-1	TRBJ1-3	14	CASSLDRGENTIYF
TRBV5-1	TRBJ1-4	14	CASSPTGDIEKLFF
TRBV6-5	TRBJ2-7	14	CASRKGPRSYEQYF
TRBV5-1	TRBJ2-7	14	CASSLSGQTYEQYF
TRBV7-2	TRBJ2-7	14	CASSFKRRGGEQYF
TRBV19	TRBJ2-2	16	CASGGTSGRDTGELFF
TRBV5-5	TRBJ2-5	16	CASSWEGAGWQETQYF
TRBV6-5	TRBJ1-1	13	CASSLRGNTEAFF
TRBV5-4	TRBJ2-3	15	CASKSLAGGGDTQYF
TRBV7-8	TRBJ2-5	17	CASSLGLAGVSKETQYF
TRBV23-1	TRBJ1-1	14	CASSTGAPNTEAFF
TRBV5-1	TRBJ2-7	15	CASSHRDRASYEQYF